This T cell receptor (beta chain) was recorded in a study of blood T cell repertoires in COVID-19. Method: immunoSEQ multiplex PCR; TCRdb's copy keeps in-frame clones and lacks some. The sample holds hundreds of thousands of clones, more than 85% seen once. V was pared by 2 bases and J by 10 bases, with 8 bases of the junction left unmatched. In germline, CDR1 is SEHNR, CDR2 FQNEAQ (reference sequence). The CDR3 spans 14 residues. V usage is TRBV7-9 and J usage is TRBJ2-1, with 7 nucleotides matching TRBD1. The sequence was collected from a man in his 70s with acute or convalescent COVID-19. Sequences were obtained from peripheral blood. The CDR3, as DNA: TGTGCCAGCAGCTTAACCCAGGGGGTGAAAGAGCAGTTCTTC. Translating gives CASSLTQGVKEQFF.